These 17 T cell receptor beta chains came from one sample sequenced in a study of cytomegalovirus exposure and HLA in healthy donors. The PCR used 60 Vbeta and 13 Jbeta primers. Here immunoSEQ multiplex PCR was the method, and the copy in TCRdb shows in-frame clones only, minus some. This sample has approximately 170,000 clones, with 70% to 80% found just once. Sample: PBMCs. Receptors originate from a woman in her forties in good health and CMV-seronegative.

V and J are TRBV6-5 and TRBJ1-6; 7 bases are shared with TRBD1. V gave up 4 bases and J gave up 6 bases; unmatched junction bases: 3. CDR3 size: 14 residues. The germline CDR1 and CDR2 sequences are MNHEY and SVGAGI. The chain's CDR3 is CASSLRQGNSPLHF. CDR3 coding DNA: TGTGCCAGCAGTTTGAGACAGGGTAATTCACCCCTCCACTTT.

This chain joins TRBV6-6 and TRBJ2-3, with a tentative D call TRBD2 (5 bases). Germline V gene sequence: CDR1 MNHNY, CDR2 SVGAGI (reference sequence). V dropped 0 bases and J dropped 6 bases, with 13 bases sitting between them. The CDR3 contains 15 residues. The CDR3: CASSYSWAGQDTQYF. The CDR3 coding sequence is TGTGCCAGCAGTTACTCTTGGGCGGGCCAGGATACGCAGTATTTT.

This sequence joins TRBV9 and TRBJ2-3, with 7 bases lining up with TRBD2. Germline CDR1 and CDR2: SGDLS and YYNGEE. There are 15 residues in the CDR3. V was pared by 0 bases and J by 0 bases, with 1 base of the junction left unmatched. Written as DNA, the CDR3 is TGTGCCAGCAGCGTAGCGGGAGGAAGCACAGATACGCAGTATTTT. Translation gives CASSVAGGSTDTQYF.

V gene TRBV4-1 combines with J gene TRBJ1-5; perhaps TRBD1 as D (5 bases). This CDR3 contains 14 residues. The V gene's germline CDR1 is MGHRA and CDR2 YSYEKL. With 0 bases removed from V and 3 bases from J, the gap between germline ends came to 6 bases. The CDR3 DNA follows: TGCGCCAGCAGCCAAGAAGGGGTCAATCAGCCCCAGCATTTT. This sequence encodes CASSQEGVNQPQHF.

The rearrangement links TRBV9 to TRBJ2-1; 13 bases align to TRBD2. Germline CDR1 SGDLS, CDR2 YYNGEE. This CDR3 contains 15 residues. J lost 9 bases, V lost 1 base, and 4 bases had no gene match. CDR3 sequence: CASSVRLAGGVEQFF. As DNA, the CDR3 is TGTGCCAGCAGCGTAAGACTAGCGGGAGGTGTTGAGCAGTTCTTC.

This clone was counted a single time. The J gene is TRBJ2-7, the V gene TRBV7-9; 9 nucleotides line up with TRBD2. Germline CDR1 is SEHNR and CDR2 is FQNEAQ (reference sequence). The V and J ends lost 2 bases and 2 bases, in that order; junction bases with no gene match: 10. The CDR3 length is 17 residues. The CDR3 DNA reads as TGTGCCAGCAGCTTAAGGACTAGCGAACCCGAAACCTACGAGCAGTACTTC. Protein product: CASSLRTSEPETYEQYF.

About this clone itself: This sample also contains other DNA sequences that code for the same CDR3. The chain employs TRBV10-3 and TRBJ1-2, with TRBD1 matching 7 bases. CDR1 and CDR2 (germline): ENHRY, SYGVKD. Trimming cost V 0 bases and J 8 bases; bases outside gene matches: 3. This CDR3 has 13 residues. The CDR3 reads CAISESGTDGYTF. The CDR3 bases are TGTGCCATCAGTGAGTCAGGGACAGACGGCTACACCTTC.

The chain recombines TRBV2 with TRBJ1-5, with TRBD1 identical over 9 bases. Looked up from germline, CDR1 is SNHLY and CDR2 is FYNNEI. V dropped 8 bases and J dropped 4; count of bases not matched to a gene: 9. The CDR3 spans 15 residues. The DNA for the CDR3 is TGTGCCAGCGGGTCCCGGGACAGGGCGAATCAGCCCCAGCATTTT. Its protein is CASGSRDRANQPQHF. The full variable domain, in which reference TRBV2 and TRBJ1-5 provide the parts outside the CDR3, is EPEVTQTPSHQVTQMGQEVILRCVPISNHLYFYWYRQILGQKVEFLVSFYNNEISEKSEIFDDQFSVERPDGSNFTLKIRSTKLEDSAMYFCASGSRDRANQPQHFGDGTRLSIL.

The chain uses TRBV9 and TRBJ2-2; possibly TRBD1 for D (5 bases). There are 16 residues in the CDR3. The V end lost 3 bases, the J end lost 3 bases, and 15 bases lay between the germline ends. The germline V gene encodes CDR1 SGDLS and CDR2 YYNGEE. The CDR3 here is CASSEGSDPDTGELFF. DNA of the CDR3: TGTGCCAGCAGCGAGGGGTCCGATCCGGACACCGGGGAGCTGTTTTTT.

The chain couples TRBV7-6 to TRBJ1-2; D unclear. The germline V gene has CDR1 SGHVS and CDR2 FNYEAQ. V was shortened by 1 base and J by 7 bases, with 10 bases between the two germline ends. This CDR3 region has 13 residues. CDR3 nucleotides: TGTGCCAGCAGCTTAGTCGGAGAAGGTGGCTACACCTTC. Encoded protein: CASSLVGEGGYTF.

This clone was seen a handful of times. The V and J genes are TRBV19 and TRBJ2-5, with D maybe TRBD2 (6 bases). Germline V gene sequence: CDR1 LNHDA, CDR2 SQIVND (reference sequence). V dropped 7 bases and J dropped 5 bases, with 20 bases sitting between them. The CDR3 has 15 residues. CDR3 region: CASKIRPEGKETQYF. CDR3 nucleotides: TGTGCCAGTAAGATCAGGCCGGAGGGGAAGGAGACCCAGTACTTC.

There are a few counts of this clone. The rearrangement links TRBV6-1 to TRBJ2-1; 9 positions match TRBD2. CDR1 is MNHNS and CDR2 is SASEGT in the germline V gene. J was trimmed by 9 bases and V by 4 bases; bases with no gene match: 13. The CDR3 contains 16 residues. The CDR3 DNA follows: TGTGCCAGCAGTGGACGGGCGGGAGGGCCCCCCGGTGAGCAGTTCTTC. Translated: CASSGRAGGPPGEQFF.

The genes are TRBV4-2 and TRBJ2-1, with TRBD2 matching 14 bases. The CDR3 length is 16 residues. Germline-derived CDR1 and CDR2 are LGHNA and YNFKEQ. V was pared by 0 bases and J by 12 bases, with 7 bases of the junction left unmatched. The CDR3 DNA reads as TGTGCCAGCAGCCAAGATCAGGGACTAGCGGGAGTGGGGCAGTTCTTC. Translation gives CASSQDQGLAGVGQFF.

This clone has a single count. This sequence joins TRBV5-1 and TRBJ2-2; 12 nucleotides agree with TRBD2. The CDR3 length is 15 residues. CDR1 is SGHRS and CDR2 is YFSETQ in the germline V gene. V was clipped by 6 bases and J by 8 bases; unmatched bases: 8. CDR3 protein: CASTTTSGSTGELFF. Here the CDR3 DNA reads TGCGCCAGCACCACGACTAGCGGGAGTACGGGGGAGCTGTTTTTT.

The table lists this clone with a count of one. V and J are TRBV7-2 and TRBJ2-3, with a tentative D call TRBD2 (6 bases). Germline assignment: CDR1 SGHTA and CDR2 FQGNSA. V was shortened by 5 bases and J by 6 bases, with 21 bases between the two germline ends. CDR3 length: 16 residues. The CDR3: CASSSRGGGFLDTQYF. As DNA, the CDR3 is TGTGCCAGCAGCAGTAGGGGAGGCGGCTTCCTGGATACGCAGTATTTT.

This clone came up a few times. The chain joins TRBV18 to TRBJ1-1, with 7 bases lining up with TRBD1. V lost 6 bases to trimming and J lost 2 bases; unmatched junction nucleotides: 6. CDR3 length: 14 residues. Per the germline V gene, CDR1 is KGHSH and CDR2 is LQKENI. The chain's CDR3 is CASSRQGGNTEAFF. CDR3 nucleotides: TGTGCCAGCTCCCGACAGGGAGGCAACACTGAAGCTTTCTTT.

The V gene is TRBV7-9, the J gene TRBJ2-3; TRBD2 matches 10 bases. The germline V gene encodes CDR1 SEHNR and CDR2 FQNEAQ (reference sequence). Trimming took 3 bases from V and 0 from J; bases not matched to a gene: 9. This CDR3 is 18 amino acids long. The CDR3 DNA reads TGTGCCAGCAGCTTTCGAAGCGGGAGGGCGCTCAGCACAGATACGCAGTATTTT. The encoded protein is CASSFRSGRALSTDTQYF.